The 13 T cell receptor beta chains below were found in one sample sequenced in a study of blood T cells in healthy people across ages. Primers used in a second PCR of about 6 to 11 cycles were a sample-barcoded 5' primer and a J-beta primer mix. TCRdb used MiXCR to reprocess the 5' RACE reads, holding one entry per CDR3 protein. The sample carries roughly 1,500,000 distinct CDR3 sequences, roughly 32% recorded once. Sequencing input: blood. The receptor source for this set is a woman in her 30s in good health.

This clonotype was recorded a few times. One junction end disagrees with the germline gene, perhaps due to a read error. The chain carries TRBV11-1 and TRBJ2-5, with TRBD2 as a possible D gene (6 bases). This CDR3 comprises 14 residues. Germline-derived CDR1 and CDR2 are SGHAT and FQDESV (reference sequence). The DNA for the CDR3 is TGCGCCAGCAGCTTGGGCCGATCAGCGGGGACCCAGTACTTC. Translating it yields CASSLGRSAGTQYF.

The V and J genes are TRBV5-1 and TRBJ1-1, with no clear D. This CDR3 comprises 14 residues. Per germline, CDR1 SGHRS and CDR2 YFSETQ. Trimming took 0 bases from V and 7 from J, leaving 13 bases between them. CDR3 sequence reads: CASSLGASPLEAFF. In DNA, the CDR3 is TGCGCCAGCAGCTTGGGGGCCAGTCCACTTGAAGCTTTCTTT.

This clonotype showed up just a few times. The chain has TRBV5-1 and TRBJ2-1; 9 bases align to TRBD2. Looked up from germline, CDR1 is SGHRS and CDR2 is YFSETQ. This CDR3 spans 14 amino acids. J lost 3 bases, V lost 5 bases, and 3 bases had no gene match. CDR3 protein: CASRAGGDYNEQFF. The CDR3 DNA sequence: TGCGCCAGCAGGGCGGGAGGGGACTACAATGAGCAGTTCTTC.

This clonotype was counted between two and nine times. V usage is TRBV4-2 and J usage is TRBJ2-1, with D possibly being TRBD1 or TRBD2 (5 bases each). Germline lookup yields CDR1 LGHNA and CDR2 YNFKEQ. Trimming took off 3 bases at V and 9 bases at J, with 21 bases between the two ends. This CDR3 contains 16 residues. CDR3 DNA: TGTGCCAGCAGCCAGCATCCCGGGACCCAGTTTGCTGAGCAGTTCTTC. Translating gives CASSQHPGTQFAEQFF.

This CDR3 reads CASVEGRYTDTQYF. CDR3 nucleotide sequence: TGTGCCAGCGTGGAGGGCCGTTACACAGATACGCAGTATTTT. The V call is TRBV9, the J call TRBJ2-3, with D possibly being TRBD2 (6 bases). CDR1 is SGDLS and CDR2 is YYNGEE in the germline V gene. Trimming cost V 7 bases and J 2 bases, with 14 bases left between them. The CDR3 length is 14 residues.

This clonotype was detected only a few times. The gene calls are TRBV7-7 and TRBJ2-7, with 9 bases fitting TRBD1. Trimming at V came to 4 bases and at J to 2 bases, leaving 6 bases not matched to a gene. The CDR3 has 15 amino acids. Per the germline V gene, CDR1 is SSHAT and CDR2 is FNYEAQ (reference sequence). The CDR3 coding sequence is TGTGCCAGCAGCTACAGGACAGGGGTGGCCTACGAGCAGTACTTC. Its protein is CASSYRTGVAYEQYF.

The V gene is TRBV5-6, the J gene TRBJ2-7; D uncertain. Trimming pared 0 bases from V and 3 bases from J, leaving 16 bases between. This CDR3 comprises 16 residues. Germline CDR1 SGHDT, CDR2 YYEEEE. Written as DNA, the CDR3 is TGTGCCAGCAGCTTGGCCCTGGGGAAGAGGCTCTACGAGCAGTACTTC. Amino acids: CASSLALGKRLYEQYF.

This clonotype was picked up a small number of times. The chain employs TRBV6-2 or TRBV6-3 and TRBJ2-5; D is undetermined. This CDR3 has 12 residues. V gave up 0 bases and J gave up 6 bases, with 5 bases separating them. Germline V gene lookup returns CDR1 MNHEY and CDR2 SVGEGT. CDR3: CASSYSMQTQYF. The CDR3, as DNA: TGTGCCAGCAGTTACTCGATGCAGACCCAGTACTTC.

CDR3 loop: CASRAGATETQYF. CDR3 DNA: TGTGCCAGCAGGGCGGGGGCTACGGAGACCCAGTACTTC. The chain joins TRBV6-1 to TRBJ2-5, with TRBD2 as a possible D gene (7 bases). There are 13 residues in the CDR3. The V and J ends lost 6 bases and 5 bases respectively, with 13 bases between them. Germline-derived CDR1 and CDR2 are MNHNS and SASEGT.

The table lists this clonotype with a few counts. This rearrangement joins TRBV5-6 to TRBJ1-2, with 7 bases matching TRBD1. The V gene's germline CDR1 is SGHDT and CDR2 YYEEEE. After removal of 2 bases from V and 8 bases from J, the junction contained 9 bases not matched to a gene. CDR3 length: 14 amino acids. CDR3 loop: CASSFQSGQMGYTF. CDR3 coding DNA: TGTGCCAGCAGCTTTCAATCGGGACAGATGGGCTACACCTTC.

The CDR3 DNA follows: TGTGCCAGCAGCCCGGGGACAGGGGAAACCCACGAGCAGTACTTC. This translates into CASSPGTGETHEQYF. The chain combines TRBV4-2 with TRBJ2-7; 10 bases match TRBD1. This CDR3 contains 15 residues. The junction had 8 bases not matched to a gene; V was cut back by 4 bases and J by 5 bases. Germline V gives CDR1 LGHNA, CDR2 YNFKEQ.

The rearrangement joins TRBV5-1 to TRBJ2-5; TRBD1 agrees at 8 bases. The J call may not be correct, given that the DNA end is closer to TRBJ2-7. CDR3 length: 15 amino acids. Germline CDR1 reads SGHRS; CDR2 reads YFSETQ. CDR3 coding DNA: TGCGCCAGCAGCTTGGGACAGGGGAACTGCGGCGAGCAGTACTTC. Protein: CASSLGQGNCGEQYF.

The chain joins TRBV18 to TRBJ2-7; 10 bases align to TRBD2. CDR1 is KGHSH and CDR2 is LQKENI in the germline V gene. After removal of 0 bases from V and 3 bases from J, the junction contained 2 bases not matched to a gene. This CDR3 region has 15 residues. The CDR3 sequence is CASSPPSGGLYEQYF. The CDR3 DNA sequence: TGTGCCAGCTCACCACCTAGCGGGGGGCTCTACGAGCAGTACTTC.